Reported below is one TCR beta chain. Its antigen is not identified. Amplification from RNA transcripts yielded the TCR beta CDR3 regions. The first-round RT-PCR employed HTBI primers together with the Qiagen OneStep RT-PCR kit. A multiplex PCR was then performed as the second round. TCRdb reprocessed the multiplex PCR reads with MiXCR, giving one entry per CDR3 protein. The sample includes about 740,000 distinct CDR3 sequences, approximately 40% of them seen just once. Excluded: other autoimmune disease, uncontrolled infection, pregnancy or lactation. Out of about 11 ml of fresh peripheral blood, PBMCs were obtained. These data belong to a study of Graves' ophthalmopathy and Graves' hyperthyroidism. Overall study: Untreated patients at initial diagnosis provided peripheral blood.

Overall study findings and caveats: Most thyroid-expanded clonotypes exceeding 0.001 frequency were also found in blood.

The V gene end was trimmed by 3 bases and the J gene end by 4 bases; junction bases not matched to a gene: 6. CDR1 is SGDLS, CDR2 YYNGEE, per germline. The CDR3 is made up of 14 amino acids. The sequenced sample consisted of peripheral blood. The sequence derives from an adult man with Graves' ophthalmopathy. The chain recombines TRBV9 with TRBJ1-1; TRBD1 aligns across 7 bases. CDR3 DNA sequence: TGTGCCAGCAGCGCAGGGGGTAGAGGCACTGAAGCTTTCTTT. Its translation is CASSAGGRGTEAFF. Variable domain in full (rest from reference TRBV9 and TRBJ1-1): DSGVTQTPKHLITATGQRVTLRCSPRSGDLSVYWYQQSLDQGLQFLIQYYNGEERAKGNILERFSAQQFPDLHSELNLSSLELGDSALYFCASSAGGRGTEAFFGQGTRLTVV.